Reported below is one TCR beta chain. Germline CDR1 reads SNHLY; CDR2 reads FYNNEI. The ends were cut back, 8 bases at V and 0 bases at J, with 8 bases in the middle. CDR3 length equals 14 residues. The data were taken from a study of blood T cells in healthy people across ages. Then a second PCR, running roughly 6 to 12 cycles, was carried out with a sample-barcoded 5' primer and a J-beta primer mix. MiXCR, run by TCRdb on the 5' RACE reads, gives a single entry per CDR3 protein. Of about 1.7 million distinct CDR3 sequences detected, 28% appear once; the ten largest clones hold less than 9.5%. The total RNA that was extracted per sample amounted to at least 5.5 micrograms.

The sequence was obtained from a woman in her 30s in good health. Sequences were obtained from blood. V usage is TRBV2 and J usage is TRBJ2-6; D gene uncertain. CDR3 loop: CASCMISGANVLTF. In DNA form, the CDR3 reads TGTGCCAGCTGTATGATCTCTGGGGCCAACGTCCTGACTTTC.